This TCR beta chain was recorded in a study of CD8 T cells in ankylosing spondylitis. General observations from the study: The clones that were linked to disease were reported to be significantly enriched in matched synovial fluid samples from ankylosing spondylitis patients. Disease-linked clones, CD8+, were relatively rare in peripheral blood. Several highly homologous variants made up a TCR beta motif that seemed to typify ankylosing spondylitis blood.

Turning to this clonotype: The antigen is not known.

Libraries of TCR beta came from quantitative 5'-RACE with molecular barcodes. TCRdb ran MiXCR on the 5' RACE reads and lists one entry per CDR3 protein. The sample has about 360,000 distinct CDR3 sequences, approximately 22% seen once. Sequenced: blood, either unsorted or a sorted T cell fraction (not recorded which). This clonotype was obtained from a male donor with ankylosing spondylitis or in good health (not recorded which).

The chain's CDR3 is CASRPGLGFNEQFF. Written as DNA, the CDR3 is TGTGCCAGCAGACCCGGTTTGGGGTTTAATGAGCAGTTCTTC. The chain links TRBV12-3 or TRBV12-4 to TRBJ2-1, with no clear D. CDR3 length: 14 residues. Trimming left V 6 bases short and J 7 bases short, with 16 bases between.